This TCR beta chain is from a study of cytomegalovirus exposure and HLA in healthy donors (dated by TCRdb to between 2016 and 2019). About the full investigation: According to an earlier analysis of a few hundred of the donors, 150 million to 200 million T cells yielded 117 million unique TCR beta sequences and roughly 280 Gb of sequence data. Using immunosequencing, the study profiled T cell repertoires from approximately 700 subjects and related those repertoires to cytomegalovirus serostatus. Among about 410 genotyped donors of the cohort, an average of about 220,000 unique TCR beta nucleotide sequences was sequenced per donor, of which roughly 18% were non-productive. Typing coverage differed by locus: A, B, C, DRB1 and DQB1 were typed in roughly 620-630 donors, DQA1 in 522, DPA1 in 600 to 610, and DPB1 in approximately 450. In the later analysis, no new phenotypic data were used to find candidate immune exposures; instead, reliance was placed on TCR beta sequences and their occurrence across donors. The study was designed to test whether signatures of past pathogen exposure could be identified by cataloging public T cell receptors. The study combined high-throughput TCR immunosequencing, statistical association of individual TCRs with disease status, and machine learning to predict cytomegalovirus infection status. Donor age, sex, ethnicity and CMV serostatus were compiled alongside the repertoire data. Because of strong linkage in the cohort, 4 to 6 DR-DQ haplotypes were treated as single units for association and clustering. All discovery cohort repertoires had been generated on a single sequencing platform. Besides the first cohort of roughly 660 subjects, a separate validation cohort made up of over a hundred different subjects was used. Class I and class II HLA loci were covered by the typing at four-digit resolution. An early release covering just under 650 HLA-typed donors comprised about 300 gigabases of sequencing data and around 80 million unique TCR sequences. A later analysis re-analyzed previously published TCR beta repertoires from about 600 donors and added high-resolution HLA genotyping to study TCR occurrence patterns. An earlier analysis of approximately 500 of the donors applied high-throughput TCR beta sequencing to assess whether each TCR beta V gene segment acted as functional or pseudogenic. Of the roughly 390 genotyped donors, approximately 81% were placed in the genetic ancestry cluster associated with self-reported Caucasian donors. Genome-wide SNP genotypes for about 55% of the roughly 670 donors were used in a later genetic analysis, which treated that subset as a discovery cohort.

The germline V gene provides CDR1 SGHTA and CDR2 FQGTGA. V lost 2 bases and J lost 4 bases; the stretch between them is 17 bases long. The CDR3 measures 17 amino acids from cysteine to phenylalanine. The CDR3 DNA has 51 bases and is translated from base 1. On the study overall, not on this receptor specifically: Assigning TCR associations to individual alleles was difficult when HLA alleles, especially DR and DQ, strongly co-occurred. Compared with equally common non-associated chains, HLA-associated TCR beta chains in a later analysis were more clonally expanded and had lower generation probabilities. In a later genetic analysis, a missense DCLRE1C variant was associated with V-gene and J-gene trimming of TCR beta chains, and the association was replicated in an independent cohort. A further reported finding was that TCR beta sequences accurately predicted the HLA-A and HLA-B alleles for most subjects in the first cohort. Because counts were too low, some 17 rarely observed V segments, including chromosome 9 orphons, were excluded from the earlier analysis of 500 to 700 of the donors. In a later analysis, the rate of TCR association differed among HLA loci, with DRB1 alleles having the most associated TCRs and HLA-C alleles having the fewest. At a false discovery rate of 0.05, a later analysis linked fewer than 20,000 TCR beta sequences to specific HLA alleles. Across donors, most TCR sequences were observed very rarely, whereas some public TCRs were present in many individuals. In vitro tests confirmed that a few of the cytomegalovirus-associated TCR beta chains recognize cytomegalovirus antigens. An earlier analysis of around 600 of the donors showed that most TCR beta V segments appeared in productive rearrangements either about 87% or about 30% of the time, which broadly matched IMGT annotations. In the study, some 180 TCR beta chains were listed as associated with cytomegalovirus. A later analysis reported that several top co-occurrence clusters appeared linked to parvovirus B19, influenza, CMV and Epstein-Barr virus. Some IMGT-functional V segments, including TRBV6-2 and TRBV6-3, could not be distinguished by the 87-base-pair reads and were therefore excluded. In both the original and validation cohorts, the classifier was reported to diagnose cytomegalovirus status with high specificity and sensitivity. Presence/absence analyses assumed roughly uniform sequencing depth across donors, an assumption that may not hold. A later genetic analysis reported fewer N-insertions in productive TCRs among donors in an Asian-associated ancestry cluster than the roughly 700-donor mean. Linkage disequilibrium might explain the correlated functional status among segregating V segments, but an unknown experimental factor could not be ruled out. The sequencing pipeline was judged likely to have produced a cluster of highly shared sequence variants as a technical artifact. According to a later analysis, most CMV-associated TCR beta chains appeared to be HLA-restricted, and the HLA associations seemed to be driven largely by CMV exposure. Because HLA typing was unavailable for some donors at each locus, only the typed subset was used in association tests. The authors suggested that the approach could potentially be extended to other disease states and immunological phenotypes. The cohort was sequenced for TCR beta chains only, and without alpha or paired-chain data the features that could be detected were limited. The only immune exposure information available for the cohort was CMV serostatus.

With respect to this clone: No antigen is known for it. The record has no base qualities; no much larger clone is one base away.

The cohort comprised several hundred healthy bone marrow donors. All cohort members were sampled while nominally healthy, although unrecorded immune exposures were likely present. The donor was CMV seronegative and was included in the group of over 300 seronegative cohort members. A peripheral blood sample was collected from each donor, and TCR beta sequencing was performed on peripheral blood mononuclear cells. Genomic DNA extraction from the blood cell samples was performed with the Qiagen DNeasy Blood Extraction Kit. The library was prepared using the immunoSEQ multiplex PCR assay. For the multiplex PCR, a mixture combining 60 forward primers for TCR Vbeta segments and 13 reverse primers for TCR Jbeta segments was used. The CDR3 region of rearranged TCR beta genes was amplified from genomic DNA with a multiplex PCR assay. Amplified TCR beta libraries were sequenced as 87-base-pair reads on the Illumina HiSeq System. As for the original processing: A later analysis counted 65 million to 90 million unique TCR beta chains across the 666 repertoires, and some 11 million of these chains were shared by at least two donors. To remove PCR and sequencing errors, raw reads were error-corrected and collapsed into unique sequences using a nearest-neighbor algorithm that merged closely related sequences. Alignment of CDR3 sequences to IMGT reference sequences was used to assign V, D and J gene segments. For a sequence to be retained, a match of at least six nucleotides was required to both a V gene segment and a J gene segment. A rearrangement was called productive if the CDR3 had no stop codons and remained in frame with V and J, and every other rearrangement was called non-productive. Following IMGT convention, CDR3 was defined as the stretch from the second conserved V-encoded cysteine to the conserved J-encoded phenylalanine. The earlier analysis of more than 450 of the donors excluded sequences that lacked an unambiguous match to a single V gene segment. In an earlier analysis of 587 of the donors, V segments were called functional above 56.7% productive rearrangements and were called segregating when the between-donor standard deviation exceeded 5%. A statistical classification framework was built to diagnose cytomegalovirus status from the catalog of TCR beta chain sequences. In a later analysis, V and J genes were assigned by comparing TCR nucleotide sequences against IMGT/GENE-DB human TR gene sequences. In a later analysis, CDR3 sequences and most-parsimonious VDJ recombination scenarios were assigned using the TCRdist pipeline. In a later analysis, each TCR beta chain was defined by its CDR3 amino acid sequence together with its V-gene family, and reads without a unique V-gene family were excluded. As a way to deal with suspected cross-contamination and a sequencing artifact, a later analysis dropped under 600 nucleotide sequences that were highly shared and had low generation probability. In a later analysis, a clonal expansion index was calculated for each public chain from normalized within-repertoire ranks of inferred template counts. A later analysis computed generation probabilities with a VDJ recombination model fitted to out-of-frame rearrangements, and checked the results against IGoR. In a later analysis, TCR-TCR, TCR-HLA and TCR-CMV co-occurrence was scored with hypergeometric tests, and a repertoire-size bias correction was applied to TCR pairs. A later analysis estimated false discovery rates by permuting HLA or CMV assignments 20 times. In a later analysis, co-occurring TCRs were grouped using DBSCAN, and TCRdist sequence similarity was added for clustering within HLA-allele-positive subsets. Repertoires with fewer than 30,000 or more than 120,000 public chains, plus five repertoires with anomalous nucleotide sharing, were excluded from co-occurrence clustering. TCRdb obtained this table from immuneACCESS and retained in-frame rearrangements with V and J assigned. These tables miss some clones; where compared with another copy, unresolved V genes account for less than half of the shortfall, and the remainder is unexplained. Clone size and V and J calls were adopted from that table, with D and trimming inferred from the DNA. Here the sample has a few hundred thousand clones; 60% to 85% occur a single time. The ten largest clones take up about 14% of the sample.

The sample taken for sequencing was PBMCs. This clonotype was sampled from a man in his forties or fifties in good health and CMV-seronegative. This chain is built from TRBV7-3 and TRBJ2-2, and possibly TRBD2, on 6 matching bases. The nucleotide sequence is TGTGCCAGCAGCTTATTTTATGTAGGGAGGACCACCGGGGAGCTGTTTTTT. Translated, this gives CASSLFYVGRTTGELFF.